This T cell receptor beta chain was identified during a study of CD8+ T cells in alopecia areata. As for the study in general: Treated patients were given oral tofacitinib, which was dosed at 5 to 10 mg twice daily.

Germline V gene lookup returns CDR1 SEHNR and CDR2 FQNEAQ (reference sequence). V was clipped by 5 bases and J by 13 bases; unmatched bases: 8. The CDR3 is 13 amino acids. Reverse transcription of extracted RNA yielded cDNA, which provided the sequencing template. The protocol was immunoSEQ multiplex PCR, while the TCRdb copy is restricted to in-frame clones and leaves out a portion. Here the sample spans roughly 130,000 clones, about 57% being singletons. This TCR was sampled from a human donor with alopecia areata. The chain recombines TRBV7-9 with TRBJ2-6; 7 bases match TRBD2. The specimen was CD4+ T cells sorted from blood, collected at week 0. CDR3 coding DNA: TGTGCCAGCAGCAAATCTGTGGGAGGGGTCCTGACTTTC. Protein product: CASSKSVGGVLTF.